Shown below are 22 T cell receptor beta chains from a single sample sequenced in a study of cytomegalovirus exposure and HLA in healthy donors. The PCR was carried out with 60 Vbeta primers and 13 Jbeta primers. Profiling relied on immunoSEQ multiplex PCR, and the TCRdb table lists in-frame clones only, not all of them. In the table there are more than 150,000 clones, around 78% of which are singletons. The sequenced material came from PBMCs. The origin of the receptors is a man aged 18 to 30 in good health and CMV-seronegative.

The chain links TRBV27 to TRBJ2-5, with 9 bases aligning to TRBD2. Germline V lookup: CDR1 MNHEY, CDR2 SMNVEV (reference sequence). The CDR3 is 15 residues long. With V trimmed by 2 bases and J by 5 bases, 6 bases remained unmatched. The CDR3 DNA follows: TGTGCCAGCAGTTTAAGGCGGGAGGGCCAGGAGACCCAGTACTTC. This codes for CASSLRREGQETQYF.

This chain connects TRBV13 to TRBJ2-7, with TRBD1 matching over 9 bases. Germline V gene sequence: CDR1 PRHDT, CDR2 FYEKMQ (reference sequence). The trim removed 4 bases at V and 3 bases at J, leaving 16 bases unmatched. The CDR3 is made up of 18 amino acids. CDR3 DNA: TGTGCCAGCAGCTCAATCGCGGGCGGACAGGGGACTATCTACGAGCAGTACTTC. Encoded protein: CASSSIAGGQGTIYEQYF.

The chain joins TRBV15 to TRBJ1-2; D uncertain. This CDR3 spans 16 amino acids. V dropped 1 base and J dropped 0 bases, with 12 bases sitting between them. The germline gives CDR1 LNHNV, CDR2 YYDKDF (reference sequence). The chain's CDR3 is CATSRGQVYPNYGYTF. The CDR3 DNA sequence: TGTGCCACCAGCAGAGGGCAGGTGTACCCTAACTATGGCTACACCTTC.

The chain has TRBV9 and TRBJ2-5; 10 nucleotides match TRBD2. V gave up 2 bases and J gave up 1 base; unmatched junction bases: 5. The germline V gene encodes CDR1 SGDLS and CDR2 YYNGEE. This CDR3 has 16 residues. CDR3 in DNA: TGTGCCAGCAGCGTGATAGCGGGGGGTAGCCAAGAGACCCAGTACTTC. This gives the protein CASSVIAGGSQETQYF.

The chain uses TRBV29-1 and TRBJ1-3, with TRBD1 identical over 7 bases. Trimming cost V 7 bases and J 1 base; bases outside gene matches: 7. Germline V gives CDR1 SQVTM, CDR2 ANQGSEA. The CDR3 length is 14 residues. The CDR3 DNA is TGCAGCGGGCGGACAGGCACGTCTGGAAACACCATATATTTT. This codes for CSGRTGTSGNTIYF. The whole variable domain, filled in from reference TRBV29-1 and TRBJ1-3, reads SAVISQKPSRDICQRGTSLTIQCQVDSQVTMMFWYRQQPGQSLTLIATANQGSEATYESGFVIDKFPISRPNLTFSTLTVSNMSPEDSSIYLCSGRTGTSGNTIYFGEGSWLTVV.

The chain has TRBV7-9 and TRBJ2-7; 9 bases are a match to TRBD2. The CDR3 is 15 residues long. V was pared by 2 bases and J by 7 bases, with 9 bases of the junction left unmatched. Germline CDR1 reads SEHNR; CDR2 reads FQNEAQ (reference sequence). This CDR3 is CASSLPPSGTGEQYF. CDR3 in DNA: TGTGCCAGCAGCTTACCTCCTAGCGGGACCGGAGAGCAGTACTTC.

The chain couples TRBV7-9 to TRBJ1-3; 9 bases agree with TRBD1. The germline V gene has CDR1 SEHNR and CDR2 FQNEAQ (reference sequence). The J segment lost 3 bases and the V segment lost 10 bases, leaving 4 bases of the junction unmatched. The CDR3 runs 13 residues. This CDR3 reads CATPGQGGNTIYF. In nucleotides, the CDR3 is TGTGCCACCCCGGGACAGGGTGGAAACACCATATATTTT.

The V and J genes are TRBV2 and TRBJ1-5; D is unclear. This CDR3 spans 13 amino acids. Germline CDR1 reads SNHLY; CDR2 reads FYNNEI. V was trimmed by 7 bases and J by 1 base, leaving 8 bases between them. The CDR3 loop reads CASTPVSNQPQHF. The CDR3 DNA reads as TGTGCCAGCACCCCCGTAAGCAATCAGCCCCAGCATTTT.

In the case of this clone: A read error may produce the germline difference seen at one junction end. The V and J genes are TRBV25-1 and TRBJ1-2, with a tentative D call TRBD1 (6 bases). This CDR3 contains 12 residues. Germline CDR1 reads MGHDK; CDR2 reads SYGVNS. As DNA, the CDR3 is TGTGCCAGCAGTCAATACAGGGAGGGCTACCCCTTC. Encoded protein: CASSQYREGYPF.

This clone was recorded once. This chain joins TRBV11-3 and TRBJ2-1, with a tentative D call TRBD2 (6 bases). This CDR3 contains 13 residues. The V gene's germline CDR1 is SGHNT and CDR2 YENEEA. The ends were cut back, 5 bases at V and 5 bases at J, with 10 bases in the middle. CDR3 nucleotide sequence: TGTGCCAGCAGCGGGGACTGGAACAATGAGCAGTTCTTC. The encoded protein is CASSGDWNNEQFF.

The chain is built from TRBV19 and TRBJ1-2; no firm D call. The V and J ends lost 1 base and 3 bases respectively, with 6 bases between them. Germline assignment: CDR1 LNHDA and CDR2 SQIVND (reference sequence). This CDR3 contains 13 residues. The CDR3: CASSIGADYGYTF. The CDR3 DNA reads as TGTGCCAGTAGTATAGGGGCAGACTATGGCTACACCTTC.

This sequence joins TRBV2 and TRBJ2-7, with TRBD2 matching over 11 bases. This CDR3 has 14 amino acids. Trimming cost V 3 bases and J 6 bases; bases outside gene matches: 4. Germline values: CDR1 SNHLY, CDR2 FYNNEI. CDR3 loop: CASSDLAGGVEQYF. DNA of the CDR3: TGTGCCAGCAGTGATTTAGCGGGAGGGGTCGAGCAGTACTTC.

This sequence joins TRBV2 and TRBJ2-5; D uncertain. V was shortened by 2 bases and J by 2 bases, with 9 bases between the two germline ends. CDR3 size: 14 residues. Germline loops: CDR1 SNHLY, CDR2 FYNNEI. The CDR3 DNA reads as TGTGCCAGCAGTGAATGGCAGACTCAAGAGACCCAGTACTTC. Translating it yields CASSEWQTQETQYF.

V gene TRBV7-6 combines with J gene TRBJ2-2; no clear D. This CDR3 has 13 amino acids. Germline CDR1 and CDR2: SGHVS and FNYEAQ. V lost 2 bases and J lost 6, with 7 bases in between. The CDR3 DNA reads as TGTGCCAGCAGCTTACCGTTGTCCGGGGAGCTGTTTTTT. It yields the protein CASSLPLSGELFF.

This chain uses TRBV28 with TRBJ1-6; 8 nucleotides align to TRBD1. In germline, CDR1 is MDHEN, CDR2 SYDVKM. The CDR3 totals 16 residues. Trimming removed 6 bases from V and 5 bases from J; junction bases left unmatched: 9. CDR3 nucleotide sequence: TGTGCCAGCAGAACTCTCTCGACAGGGGATAATTCACCCCTCCACTTT. Amino acids: CASRTLSTGDNSPLHF.

A single count supports this clone. V gene TRBV19 combines with J gene TRBJ2-7, with 8 bases lining up with TRBD2. Germline V lookup: CDR1 LNHDA, CDR2 SQIVND (reference sequence). This CDR3 spans 15 amino acids. After removal of 5 bases from V and 6 bases from J, the junction contained 12 bases not matched to a gene. CDR3 region: CASSYSGGAISEQYF. The CDR3, as DNA: TGTGCCAGTAGTTACTCCGGGGGGGCCATTTCCGAGCAGTACTTC.

V is TRBV7-6 and J is TRBJ2-3; TRBD2 aligns across 10 bases. V lost 2 bases to trimming and J lost 2 bases; unmatched junction nucleotides: 7. The CDR3 consists of 17 residues. The germline gives CDR1 SGHVS, CDR2 FNYEAQ. CDR3 nucleotides: TGTGCCAGCAGCTTATTTCCTAGCGGGGGAAACACAGATACGCAGTATTTT. Protein: CASSLFPSGGNTDTQYF.

The chain recombines TRBV27 with TRBJ2-7, with 9 positions matching TRBD2. Trimming at V came to 3 bases and at J to 4 bases, leaving 7 bases not matched to a gene. Germline V gives CDR1 MNHEY, CDR2 SMNVEV (reference sequence). The CDR3 is 15 amino acids. In nucleotides, the CDR3 is TGTGCCAGCAGTTTGATTTGGGCGGGAGGGTACGAGCAGTACTTC. Amino acids: CASSLIWAGGYEQYF.

The sample holds one count of this clone. This rearrangement joins TRBV6-5 to TRBJ2-5; the match to TRBD1 covers 7 bases. The J call may be incorrect, as the DNA end agrees better with TRBJ2-7. Germline CDR1 reads MNHEY; CDR2 reads SVGAGI. CDR3 length equals 15 residues. The CDR3 DNA reads as TGTGCCAGCAGTTCACAGATTACGACAGGGCACGAGCAGTACTTC. Translating gives CASSSQITTGHEQYF.

The chain couples TRBV7-6 to TRBJ2-7, with 7 bases matching TRBD2. The CDR3 spans 14 residues. J was trimmed by 4 bases and V by 4 bases; bases with no gene match: 7. Germline V gene lookup returns CDR1 SGHVS and CDR2 FNYEAQ. The CDR3 here is CASSYGSSGYEQYF. The CDR3 nucleotides read TGTGCCAGCAGCTACGGCTCTAGCGGATACGAGCAGTACTTC.

The genes are TRBV28 and TRBJ1-1; maybe TRBD1 (6 bases). The CDR3 loop spans 15 amino acids. Germline lookup yields CDR1 MDHEN and CDR2 SYDVKM. V dropped 7 bases and J dropped 4 bases, with 19 bases sitting between them. This chain's CDR3 is CASTVSQGPLTEAFF. The CDR3 coding sequence is TGTGCCAGCACCGTATCACAGGGTCCGCTCACTGAAGCTTTCTTT. Together with reference TRBV28 and TRBJ1-1, the CDR3 gives the full variable domain: DVKVTQSSRYLVKRTGEKVFLECVQDMDHENMFWYRQDPGLGLRLIYFSYDVKMKEKGDIPEGYSVSREKKERFSLILESASTNQTSMYLCASTVSQGPLTEAFFGQGTRLTVV.

The V call is TRBV11-2, the J call TRBJ1-1, with D possibly TRBD1 on 5 matching bases. This CDR3 comprises 16 residues. Trimming shortened V by 5 bases and J by 4 bases, and 20 bases separated the two germline ends. Germline CDR1 SGHAT, CDR2 FQNNGV. CDR3 sequence: CASSRLWSPGGTEAFF. CDR3 coding DNA: TGTGCCAGCAGCCGCTTGTGGAGCCCGGGGGGCACTGAAGCTTTCTTT.